Below are 22 T cell receptor beta chains sequenced from a single sample in a study of blood T cell repertoires in COVID-19 (dated by TCRdb to 2019 to 2021). The library was produced with the immunoSEQ multiplex PCR assay. Held by TCRdb, this immuneACCESS table contains in-frame sequences only and omits some clones. Under half of the omission traces to an unresolved V gene where checked; the cause of the rest is unknown. This sample comprises roughly 250,000 clones, around 89% of them detected only once. Together, the top ten hold 3.5% to 4.5% of the sample. The specimen was peripheral blood. Receptors originate from a woman aged 40 to 55 with acute or convalescent COVID-19.

For the CDR3, the DNA is TGTGCCAGCAGCCTTAGACAGGGGGCGAAAGCTGAAGCTTTCTTT. It yields the protein CASSLRQGAKAEAFF. V and J are TRBV6-5 and TRBJ1-1; the match to TRBD1 covers 10 bases. Per germline, CDR1 MNHEY and CDR2 SVGAGI. The CDR3 is 15 residues long. The ends lost 6 bases at V and 6 bases at J; junction bases unmatched: 10.

The rearrangement uses TRBV29-1 and TRBJ2-6; 9 bases are a match to TRBD1. V lost 4 bases to trimming and J lost 0 bases; unmatched junction nucleotides: 7. The CDR3 sequence is 17 residues long. Germline V gene lookup returns CDR1 SQVTM and CDR2 ANQGSEA. The CDR3, as DNA: TGCAGCGTTGTTCCCGCGGGACAGGGCTCTGGGGCCAACGTCCTGACTTTC. Translation: CSVVPAGQGSGANVLTF. Looking up the rest from reference TRBV29-1 and TRBJ2-6 gives the full variable domain: SAVISQKPSRDICQRGTSLTIQCQVDSQVTMMFWYRQQPGQSLTLIATANQGSEATYESGFVIDKFPISRPNLTFSTLTVSNMSPEDSSIYLCSVVPAGQGSGANVLTFGAGSRLTVL.

This clone was picked up a small number of times. The chain couples TRBV5-5 to TRBJ1-5; D remains unclear. Germline-derived CDR1 and CDR2 are SGHKS and YYEKEE (reference sequence). This CDR3 has 15 residues. With 2 bases removed from V and 7 bases from J, the gap between germline ends came to 16 bases. The DNA for the CDR3 is TGTGCCAGCAGCTTCGACGCTCAGGTAGTACAGCCCCAGCATTTT. Its protein product is CASSFDAQVVQPQHF.

This chain joins TRBV5-4 and TRBJ1-3; TRBD1 agrees at 9 bases. The V segment lost 4 bases and the J segment 0 bases; nucleotides outside the gene matches: 8. Per germline, CDR1 SGHNT and CDR2 YYREEE (reference sequence). CDR3 length equals 17 residues. This CDR3 reads CASSPGQGLSSGNTIYF. The CDR3 nucleotides are TGTGCCAGCAGCCCGGGACAGGGACTTAGCTCTGGAAACACCATATATTTT.

The V call is TRBV19, the J call TRBJ1-5, with a tentative D call TRBD1 (5 bases). Germline CDR1 LNHDA, CDR2 SQIVND (reference sequence). The V end lost 4 bases, the J end lost 1 base, and 17 bases lay between the germline ends. The CDR3 runs to 17 residues. For the CDR3, the DNA is TGTGCCAGTAGTAATCGGCCCGGGGGGGGAAGCAATCAGCCCCAGCATTTT. Amino acids: CASSNRPGGGSNQPQHF. Variable domain in full (rest from reference TRBV19 and TRBJ1-5): DGGITQSPKYLFRKEGQNVTLSCEQNLNHDAMYWYRQDPGQGLRLIYYSQIVNDFQKGDIAEGYSVSREKKESFPLTVTSAQKNPTAFYLCASSNRPGGGSNQPQHFGDGTRLSIL.

This rearrangement joins TRBV2 to TRBJ2-7; 10 nucleotides agree with TRBD1. V trimming: 7 bases; J trimming: 6 bases; junction bases outside the gene matches: 6. Germline V gene lookup returns CDR1 SNHLY and CDR2 FYNNEI. The CDR3 covers 13 residues. CDR3 sequence (DNA): TGTGCCAGCAATTGGGACAGGGGCGGCGAGCAGTACGTC. Translated: CASNWDRGGEQYV.

The V and J genes are TRBV30 and TRBJ1-1, with 8 bases fitting TRBD1. Germline-derived CDR1 and CDR2 are GTSNPN and SVGIG (reference sequence). The CDR3 length is 15 residues. J gave up 0 bases and V 1 base, and 4 bases lay outside the gene matches. CDR3 sequence reads: CAWSARTGLNTEAFF. Written as DNA, the CDR3 is TGTGCCTGGAGTGCCCGGACAGGGCTGAACACTGAAGCTTTCTTT.

This chain connects TRBV5-1 to TRBJ1-1, with 7 bases identical to TRBD1. The CDR3 length is 17 residues. Germline V lookup: CDR1 SGHRS, CDR2 YFSETQ. V shed 2 bases and J 4 bases; nucleotides not matched to a gene: 14. CDR3 in DNA: TGCGCCAGCAGCTTAAACAGGGGTGTGTTAATGGGCACTGAAGCTTTCTTT. It specifies CASSLNRGVLMGTEAFF.

The V call is TRBV3-1 (or the pseudogene TRBV3-2), the J call TRBJ1-2; possible D gene TRBD1, 5 bases. The CDR3 is 14 amino acids. With 0 bases removed from V and 8 bases from J, the gap between germline ends came to 13 bases. Germline CDR1 reads LGHDT; CDR2 reads YNNKEL (reference sequence). This CDR3 is CASSQDWAGNGYTF. The CDR3 nucleotides are TGTGCCAGCAGCCAAGATTGGGCAGGGAACGGCTACACCTTC.

The chain uses TRBV6-5 and TRBJ1-2; 7 positions match TRBD1. With V trimmed by 2 bases and J by 1 base, 4 bases remained unmatched. Germline V gene lookup returns CDR1 MNHEY and CDR2 SVGAGI. This CDR3 has 15 amino acids. In DNA, the CDR3 is TGTGCCAGCAGTTACAAGGGGGCATATAACTATGGCTACACCTTC. It translates to CASSYKGAYNYGYTF.

Written as DNA, the CDR3 is TGTGCCAGCAGCGGGACAGGGGGCTACACCGGGGAGCTGTTTTTT. It encodes CASSGTGGYTGELFF. The chain combines TRBV11-3 with TRBJ2-2, with TRBD1 matching over 12 bases. The CDR3 consists of 15 residues. The germline V gene encodes CDR1 SGHNT and CDR2 YENEEA. V lost 5 bases, J lost 3 bases, and 1 base stayed unmatched.

The V call is TRBV9, the J call TRBJ1-4; TRBD1 matches 8 bases. Germline V CDR1 and CDR2: SGDLS, YYNGEE. The CDR3 totals 15 residues. Trimming took 1 base from V and 8 from J; bases not matched to a gene: 7. CDR3 in amino acids: CASSVRPTGVEKLFF. CDR3 nucleotide sequence: TGTGCCAGCAGCGTACGCCCGACAGGGGTCGAAAAACTGTTTTTT.

The chain employs TRBV20-1 and TRBJ1-1, with no clear D. V lost 2 bases to trimming and J lost 6 bases, with 7 bases between them. CDR1 and CDR2 from the germline V gene are DFQATT and SNEGSKA (reference sequence). This CDR3 spans 11 amino acids. The CDR3 region has the DNA TGCAGTGCTAGAAAGGCGGCTGAAGCTTTCTTT. Its protein product is CSARKAAEAFF.

The chain joins TRBV10-3 to TRBJ2-5; TRBD1 might be the D (6 bases). Germline CDR1 reads ENHRY; CDR2 reads SYGVKD. CDR3 length: 15 residues. The V end lost 0 bases, the J end lost 5 bases, and 13 bases lay between the germline ends. This CDR3 reads CAISESAGAWETQYF. Here the CDR3 DNA reads TGTGCCATCAGTGAGTCGGCAGGGGCGTGGGAGACCCAGTACTTC.

This chain connects TRBV7-9 to TRBJ2-7, with 10 bases identical to TRBD2. The V segment lost 5 bases and the J segment 2 bases; nucleotides outside the gene matches: 9. CDR3 length: 16 amino acids. Germline CDR1 SEHNR, CDR2 FQNEAQ (reference sequence). The CDR3 region is CASSRLLAGATYEQYV. The CDR3 DNA reads as TGTGCCAGCAGCCGCCTCCTAGCGGGGGCAACCTACGAGCAGTACGTC.

This chain connects TRBV5-1 to TRBJ2-5, with 9 bases fitting TRBD1. The junction had 9 bases not matched to a gene; V was cut back by 2 bases and J by 1 base. From germline, CDR1 is SGHRS and CDR2 YFSETQ. There are 17 residues in the CDR3. Here the CDR3 reads CASSFLDRGGFQETQYF. The CDR3 DNA reads as TGCGCCAGCAGCTTCCTCGACAGGGGGGGGTTCCAAGAGACCCAGTACTTC.

The rearrangement uses TRBV28 and TRBJ1-5; D perhaps matches TRBD1 (5 bases). The CDR3 covers 14 residues. Germline V gene data show CDR1 as MDHEN and CDR2 as SYDVKM. V shed 3 bases and J shed 5 bases, with 11 bases lying between them. CDR3 residues: CASSLERDYQPQHF. In DNA form, the CDR3 reads TGTGCCAGCAGTTTGGAAAGGGACTATCAGCCCCAGCATTTT.

The chain is built from TRBV19 and TRBJ1-1, with TRBD1 as a possible D gene (6 bases). Germline V gene data show CDR1 as LNHDA and CDR2 as SQIVND (reference sequence). The CDR3 covers 13 residues. Trimming took off 7 bases at V and 1 base at J, with 10 bases between the two ends. CDR3 residues: CASIGQTNTEAFF. The CDR3 DNA reads as TGTGCCAGTATAGGACAGACGAACACTGAAGCTTTCTTT. The variable domain in full, completed from reference TRBV19 and TRBJ1-1, reads DGGITQSPKYLFRKEGQNVTLSCEQNLNHDAMYWYRQDPGQGLRLIYYSQIVNDFQKGDIAEGYSVSREKKESFPLTVTSAQKNPTAFYLCASIGQTNTEAFFGQGTRLTVV.

In its sample, this clone was seen once. The gene calls are TRBV18 and TRBJ2-3; 9 nucleotides line up with TRBD1. This CDR3 is 16 amino acids long. Germline V gene data show CDR1 as KGHSH and CDR2 as LQKENI. Trimming took 4 bases from V and 0 from J; bases not matched to a gene: 5. This CDR3 reads CASSQTGTGSTDTQYF. CDR3 coding DNA: TGTGCCAGCTCACAGACCGGGACAGGGAGCACAGATACGCAGTATTTT.

The chain carries TRBV27 and TRBJ1-3; no definite D call. V was trimmed by 0 bases and J by 2 bases, leaving 11 bases between them. The CDR3 extends over 16 amino acids. CDR1 is MNHEY, CDR2 SMNVEV, per germline (reference sequence). The CDR3 protein is CASSLSLQSAGNTIYF. CDR3 DNA: TGTGCCAGCAGTTTATCGCTTCAGTCAGCTGGAAACACCATATATTTT.

V and J are TRBV5-1 and TRBJ2-2, with 15 bases identical to TRBD2. Germline loops: CDR1 SGHRS, CDR2 YFSETQ. There are 17 residues in the CDR3. The ends lost 7 bases at V and 0 bases at J; junction bases unmatched: 4. The chain's CDR3 is CASQGTSGGSNTGELFF. CDR3 DNA: TGCGCCAGCCAGGGGACTAGCGGGGGGTCGAACACCGGGGAGCTGTTTTTT.

The rearrangement links TRBV9 to TRBJ2-1, with 9 bases matching TRBD2. This CDR3 has 14 amino acids. The trim removed 0 bases at V and 10 bases at J, leaving 5 bases unmatched. CDR1 and CDR2 (germline): SGDLS, YYNGEE. The CDR3 nucleotides are TGTGCCAGCAGCGTAGGCGGGGGGGCCTGGGAGCAGTTCTTC. It yields the protein CASSVGGGAWEQFF.